These 23 T cell receptor beta chains came from one sample sequenced in a study of T-cell reconstitution after alpha-beta-depleted transplantation in children. For TCRbeta, the library was prepared with unique molecular identifiers. MiXCR, applied by TCRdb to the PCR reads, yields one record per CDR3 protein. The sample includes some 550,000 distinct CDR3 sequences, around 16% seen only once; the top ten take 3% to 3.5%. The input for sequencing was PBMCs from the stem cell graft donor, taken from the stem cell graft. The origin of the receptors is a human donor who donated a stem cell graft to a child with acute lymphoblastic leukemia.

This clonotype was detected a few times. CDR3 amino acids: CASSLGGGPNEQFF. Here the CDR3 DNA reads TGTGCCAGCAGTTTAGGGGGGGGGCCGAATGAGCAGTTCTTC. The chain combines TRBV27 with TRBJ2-1, with a weak D call TRBD2 (7 bases). Germline V gene data show CDR1 as MNHEY and CDR2 as SMNVEV (reference sequence). The CDR3 sequence is 14 residues long. The ends were cut back, 2 bases at V and 7 bases at J, with 12 bases in the middle.

This clonotype has just a few counts. This chain joins TRBV3-1 and TRBJ1-5; D gene uncertain. The germline V gene has CDR1 LGHDT and CDR2 YNNKEL (reference sequence). The CDR3 totals 15 residues. Trimming removed 1 base from V and 0 bases from J, with 7 bases in between. The CDR3 DNA is TGTGCCAGCAGCCAAGGAGAGTATAGCAATCAGCCCCAGCATTTT. Protein product: CASSQGEYSNQPQHF. The full variable domain, completed using reference TRBV3-1 and TRBJ1-5, is DTAVSQTPKYLVTQMGNDKSIKCEQNLGHDTMYWYKQDSKKFLKIMFSYNNKELIINETVPNRFSPKSPDKAHLNLHINSLELGDSAVYFCASSQGEYSNQPQHFGDGTRLSIL.

The rearrangement links TRBV5-6 to TRBJ2-7; tentative D call: TRBD2 (5 bases). In germline, CDR1 is SGHDT, CDR2 YYEEEE. V was trimmed by 4 bases and J by 1 base, leaving 15 bases between them. The CDR3 totals 15 residues. Written as DNA, the CDR3 is TGTGCCAGCAGCCATAGCGTCAAGGGTTCCTACGAGCAGTACTTC. Protein: CASSHSVKGSYEQYF.

This chain connects TRBV20-1 to TRBJ1-1; D unclear. The V and J ends lost 5 bases and 10 bases respectively, with 14 bases between them. This CDR3 is built from 11 residues. In germline, CDR1 is DFQATT, CDR2 SNEGSKA (reference sequence). The CDR3 DNA sequence: TGCAGTGCTGAGGACGTCTTAGGAGCTTTCTTT. Encoded protein: CSAEDVLGAFF.

This clonotype was seen only a few times. V gene TRBV20-1 combines with J gene TRBJ2-7, with D tentatively TRBD1 (6 bases). V gave up 3 bases and J gave up 5 bases, with 17 bases separating them. The length of the CDR3 is 14 residues. Germline V gene sequence: CDR1 DFQATT, CDR2 SNEGSKA (reference sequence). DNA for the CDR3: TGCAGTGCTAGTTCCTTTAGGACAGCCCACGAGCAGTACTTC. This gives the protein CSASSFRTAHEQYF.

V is TRBV12-3 or TRBV12-4 and J is TRBJ2-2; 10 bases are a match to TRBD2. The J segment lost 4 bases and the V segment lost 5 bases, leaving 7 bases of the junction unmatched. The CDR3 loop spans 16 amino acids. The CDR3 DNA is TGTGCCAGCAGTACCGTAGCGGGAGGCCCCACCGGGGAGCTGTTTTTT. As protein: CASSTVAGGPTGELFF.

This rearrangement joins TRBV6-1 to TRBJ2-7; 10 bases line up with TRBD2. There are 16 residues in the CDR3. Looked up from germline, CDR1 is MNHNS and CDR2 is SASEGT. Losses at the gene ends were 6 bases for V and 4 bases for J; bases not matched to a gene: 12. Written as DNA, the CDR3 is TGTGCCAGCAGCCCTATTCTAGCGGGAGTGGCGTACGAGCAGTACTTC. The encoded protein is CASSPILAGVAYEQYF.

This clonotype was seen a handful of times. This rearrangement joins TRBV5-1 to TRBJ1-1; the D is unclear. The germline CDR1 and CDR2 sequences are SGHRS and YFSETQ. CDR3 size: 15 residues. V was cut by 3 bases and J by 4 bases, with 16 bases left in between. The CDR3 reads CASSWLNLGGTEAFF. CDR3 DNA sequence: TGCGCCAGCAGCTGGTTAAACCTGGGCGGCACTGAAGCTTTCTTT.

This clonotype was observed a few times. V usage is TRBV20-1 and J usage is TRBJ2-5; weak D call: TRBD2 (6 bases). Trimming removed 0 bases from V and 1 base from J, with 9 bases in between. The CDR3 is 14 residues long. The V gene's germline CDR1 is DFQATT and CDR2 SNEGSKA (reference sequence). The CDR3 loop reads CSARDRGLQETQYF. The CDR3 nucleotides are TGCAGTGCTAGAGATCGGGGACTCCAAGAGACCCAGTACTTC.

This clonotype has just a few counts. This chain joins TRBV9 and TRBJ2-7; 7 nucleotides line up with TRBD2. Per germline, CDR1 SGDLS and CDR2 YYNGEE. The ends lost 3 bases at V and 2 bases at J; junction bases unmatched: 5. The CDR3 is 14 residues long. CDR3 region: CASSAWDYAYEQYF. The CDR3 DNA reads as TGTGCCAGCAGCGCCTGGGACTACGCCTACGAGCAGTACTTC.

V gene TRBV6-5 combines with J gene TRBJ1-5; D uncertain. Trimming took off 6 bases at V and 3 bases at J, with 6 bases between the two ends. CDR3 length: 12 amino acids. The V gene's germline CDR1 is MNHEY and CDR2 SVGAGI. The chain's CDR3 is CASRGLNQPQHF. For the CDR3, the DNA is TGTGCCAGCAGAGGGCTCAATCAGCCCCAGCATTTT.

The chain recombines TRBV5-5 with TRBJ2-1, with 7 bases fitting TRBD1. CDR3 length: 15 residues. From germline, CDR1 is SGHKS and CDR2 YYEKEE (reference sequence). V lost 4 bases and J lost 7; bases outside the gene matches: 11. The DNA for the CDR3 is TGTGCCAGCAGCCGAAACGAATACAGGGGAAATGAGCAGTTCTTC. Protein: CASSRNEYRGNEQFF.

The chain combines TRBV12-3 or TRBV12-4 with TRBJ2-1; 9 bases are a match to TRBD2. The CDR3 consists of 13 residues. V lost 1 base to trimming and J lost 8 bases; unmatched junction nucleotides: 0. In DNA, the CDR3 is TGTGCCAGCAGTTTAGGCGGGAGGGATGAGCAGTTCTTC. It is translated as CASSLGGRDEQFF.

This rearrangement joins TRBV5-1 to TRBJ1-1; 8 positions agree with TRBD1. This CDR3 contains 14 residues. Trimming cost V 3 bases and J 5 bases; bases outside gene matches: 6. Per the germline V gene, CDR1 is SGHRS and CDR2 is YFSETQ. CDR3 amino acids: CASSYGQGRTEAFF. CDR3 sequence (DNA): TGCGCCAGCAGCTATGGACAGGGACGTACTGAAGCTTTCTTT.

The chain couples TRBV10-2 to TRBJ2-7, with unresolved D. Trimming cost V 3 bases and J 7 bases, with 19 bases left between them. Looked up from germline, CDR1 is WSHSY and CDR2 is SAAADI. The CDR3 is 15 amino acids. The CDR3 region has the DNA TGCGCCAGCAGTGATTGGCAGTCAGGCGGTGGAGAGCAGTACTTC. This gives the protein CASSDWQSGGGEQYF.

This clonotype has only a few counts. V and J are TRBV19 and TRBJ2-5, with TRBD2 as a possible D gene (6 bases). Trimming removed 5 bases at V and 1 base at J, with 14 bases between. This CDR3 is 15 amino acids long. Germline values: CDR1 LNHDA, CDR2 SQIVND (reference sequence). The CDR3 spells CASSGVEAGQETQYF. The DNA of the CDR3 is TGTGCCAGTAGTGGGGTCGAAGCGGGCCAAGAGACCCAGTACTTC.

This clonotype has only a few counts. The V and J genes are TRBV5-1 and TRBJ2-2; no clear D. Trimming left V 0 bases short and J 4 bases short, with 13 bases between. The length of the CDR3 is 16 residues. Germline V gene sequence: CDR1 SGHRS, CDR2 YFSETQ. CDR3: CASSLDRVRGTGELFF. The CDR3 coding sequence is TGCGCCAGCAGCTTGGATAGGGTTCGAGGCACCGGGGAGCTGTTTTTT. Full variable domain (rest looked up from reference TRBV5-1 and TRBJ2-2): KAGVTQTPRYLIKTRGQQVTLSCSPISGHRSVSWYQQTPGQGLQFLFEYFSETQRNKGNFPGRFSGRQFSNSRSEMNVSTLELGDSALYLCASSLDRVRGTGELFFGEGSRLTVL.

This clonotype was counted only a few times. The genes are TRBV7-2 and TRBJ2-3; no clear D. This CDR3 is 13 amino acids long. Trimming took off 2 bases at V and 2 bases at J, with 5 bases between the two ends. The germline V gene has CDR1 SGHTA and CDR2 FQGNSA. CDR3 protein: CASSLQNTDTQYF. The CDR3 DNA is TGTGCCAGCAGCTTACAGAACACAGATACGCAGTATTTT. The whole variable domain, remainder taken from reference TRBV7-2 and TRBJ2-3, is GAGVSQSPSNKVTEKGKDVELRCDPISGHTALYWYRQSLGQGLEFLIYFQGNSAPDKSGLPSDRFSAERTGGSVSTLTIQRTQQEDSAVYLCASSLQNTDTQYFGPGTRLTVL.

This chain uses TRBV5-1 with TRBJ1-4; D unresolved. The germline V gene has CDR1 SGHRS and CDR2 YFSETQ. The CDR3 spans 15 residues. The V and J ends lost 0 bases and 6 bases respectively, with 12 bases between them. Here the CDR3 reads CASSLVGIVDEKLFF. CDR3 nucleotides: TGCGCCAGCAGCTTGGTCGGGATCGTCGATGAAAAACTGTTTTTT.

V gene TRBV5-1 combines with J gene TRBJ2-5, with 7 bases that match TRBD1. The CDR3 loop spans 15 amino acids. Germline CDR1 and CDR2: SGHRS and YFSETQ. The trim removed 0 bases at V and 4 bases at J, leaving 6 bases unmatched. The DNA of the CDR3 is TGCGCCAGCAGCTTGGGAGACAGGGCAGGAGAGACCCAGTACTTC. Its translation is CASSLGDRAGETQYF.

This clonotype has more than one count but fewer than ten. V usage is TRBV29-1 and J usage is TRBJ2-7; the D gene is possibly TRBD1 (6 bases). V was pared by 3 bases and J by 6 bases, with 18 bases between. This CDR3 contains 14 residues. Germline V gives CDR1 SQVTM, CDR2 ANQGSEA. In nucleotides, the CDR3 is TGCAGCGTTGACCCGCGAAACCACAGGGTCGAGCAGTACTTC. This translates into CSVDPRNHRVEQYF.

This clonotype was seen a handful of times. V is TRBV29-1 and J is TRBJ2-7, with a tentative D call TRBD2 (5 bases). Germline V gene lookup returns CDR1 SQVTM and CDR2 ANQGSEA. Trimming cost V 2 bases and J 1 base, with 15 bases left between them. The length of the CDR3 is 15 residues. DNA for the CDR3: TGCAGCGTTGAATGGAGGTCAGGACCTTCCTACGAGCAGTACTTC. Residues: CSVEWRSGPSYEQYF.

In nucleotides, the CDR3 is TGCGCCAGCAGCTTGGGTCATGGCGGGGAGTACAATGAGCAGTTCTTC. This sequence encodes CASSLGHGGEYNEQFF. The chain employs TRBV5-1 and TRBJ2-1; TRBD2 is a possible D gene (6 bases). Trimming took off 0 bases at V and 4 bases at J, with 14 bases between the two ends. The length of the CDR3 is 16 residues. The germline V gene encodes CDR1 SGHRS and CDR2 YFSETQ.